This TCR beta chain was sequenced during a study of siplizumab effects on memory and regulatory T cells. Profiling relied on immunoSEQ multiplex PCR, and the TCRdb table lists in-frame clones only, not all of them. The table shows approximately 100,000 clones, with around 90% occurring only once. Study outcomes and limitations: Siplizumab, the agent tested, significantly reduced alloreactive sequences traceable to unstimulated CD4+ memory cells. Among mappable alloreactive CD4+ clones, the Treg-derived fraction averaged around 66% with siplizumab versus around 26% in controls. Suppression by proliferating Tregs derived from siplizumab cultures was not verified.

CDR3 length: 16 amino acids. J gave up 1 base and V 1 base, and 4 bases lay outside the gene matches. The germline V gene encodes CDR1 SGHNT and CDR2 YYREEE (reference sequence). Worth noting for this clone: Its antigen is still unknown.

The clonotype comes from a human donor in good health. The chain employs TRBV5-4 and TRBJ2-5; 10 bases match TRBD2. The sequenced sample consisted of Tregs sorted from blood. The CDR3 region is CASSLILAGAQETQYF. The CDR3 nucleotides read TGTGCCAGCAGCTTGATTCTAGCGGGGGCCCAAGAGACCCAGTACTTC.